Listed below are T cell receptor beta chains from one sample, sequenced in a study of OX40 agonist ivuxolimab in advanced cancers. Only in-frame clones appear in the TCRdb table, and some are missing; sequencing was by immunoSEQ multiplex PCR. The repertoire holds about 70,000 clones, with roughly 81% as singletons. The sample consisted of CD4+ or CD8+ T cells sorted from blood, taken in a trial of the OX40 agonist ivuxolimab. These TCRs come from an adult with an advanced solid tumor such as melanoma, head and neck, liver or kidney cancer. The CDR3 runs from the conserved cysteine through the conserved F or W. D genes are given only for firm matches. Some rows mark clone size as missing; the rest say once, few, many or name a class of expanded clone.

D	V	J	size	DNA	CDR3
NA	TRBV6-5	TRBJ1-3	NA	TGTGCCAGCAGTTACTCGCCAGACCCCTCTGGAAACACCATATATTTT	CASSYSPDPSGNTIYF
NA	TRBV7-3	TRBJ1-1	once	TGTGCCAGCAGCTCCACAGGGTACACTGAAGCTTTCTTT	CASSSTGYTEAFF
NA	TRBV7-8	TRBJ1-1	once	TGTGCCAGCAGCTTAGCGGTAACGACGAACACTGAAGCTTTCTTT	CASSLAVTTNTEAFF
NA	TRBV7-9	TRBJ2-4	NA	TGTGCCAGCAGCACCCCGTACCAGGGCAACATTCAGTACTTC	CASSTPYQGNIQYF
TRBD2	TRBV18	TRBJ2-7	NA	TGTGCCAGCTCAGAGGCACTAGCGGGTTCCTACGAGCAGTACTTC	CASSEALAGSYEQYF
NA	TRBV6-5	TRBJ1-3	NA	TGTGCCAGCAGTATACAGGCAAAAGGTGGAAACACCATATATTTT	CASSIQAKGGNTIYF
NA	TRBV4-1	TRBJ1-1	NA	TGCGCCAGCAGCCAAGACCGGAGCTTCACTGAAGCTTTCTTT	CASSQDRSFTEAFF
TRBD1	TRBV10-3	TRBJ2-7	NA	TGTGCCATCAGTGAGTCGGGTGACAGGGCCTCCTACGAGCAGTACTTC	CAISESGDRASYEQYF
TRBD2	TRBV6-4	TRBJ2-7	NA	TGTGCCAGCAGCCCCAGTAGCGGGGACTCCTACGAGCAGTACTTC	CASSPSSGDSYEQYF
NA	TRBV7-9	TRBJ2-7	NA	TGTGCCAGCACCCGAGAAGTCAGGGGCTCCTACGAGCAGTACTTC	CASTREVRGSYEQYF
NA	TRBV11-2	TRBJ2-7	NA	TGTGCCAGCAGCTTGGGCATCTCCTACGAGCAGTACTTC	CASSLGISYEQYF
NA	TRBV6-4	TRBJ2-5	few	TGTGCCAGCAGTCCGGGACTGGGAGAGACCCAGTACTTC	CASSPGLGETQYF
NA	TRBV18	TRBJ1-4	NA	TGTGCCAGCTCACCGTGGACGGGAAGTAATGAAAAACTGTTTTTT	CASSPWTGSNEKLFF
NA	TRBV7-3	TRBJ1-1	NA	TGTGCCAGCAGCTTATATCGGGACACTGGGGCTTTCTTT	CASSLYRDTGAFF
NA	TRBV9	TRBJ1-3	once	TGTGCCAGCAGCGTAGAGGGCTCTGGAAACACCATATATTTT	CASSVEGSGNTIYF
NA	TRBV19	TRBJ1-4	once	TGTGCCAGTAGTACCACGGACAGTGCGCCAACTAATGAAAAACTGTTTTTT	CASSTTDSAPTNEKLFF
NA	TRBV7-2	TRBJ1-2	few	TGTGCCAGCAGCCCCCAGGGCCTCGTCGATGGCTACACCTTC	CASSPQGLVDGYTF
TRBD2	TRBV5-1	TRBJ2-3	NA	TGCGCCAGCAGCTTGGTGGGACTAGCGGGAGAAGGTACGCAGTATTTT	CASSLVGLAGEGTQYF
TRBD1	TRBV5-1	TRBJ1-2	NA	TGCGCCAGCAGCCCTGAGCCCAGGGCAGGGGGCGACGGCTACACCTTC	CASSPEPRAGGDGYTF
NA	TRBV9	TRBJ1-3	once	TGTGCCAGCAGTTTAGACGAAACACGGTCTGGAAACACCATATATTTT	CASSLDETRSGNTIYF
NA	TRBV5-8	TRBJ2-2	NA	TGTGCCAGCAGCTTGACGGGACGAATCACCGGGGAGCTGTTTTTT	CASSLTGRITGELFF
TRBD1	TRBV6-5	TRBJ2-1	once	TGTGCCAGCAGTCGAGACAGGGACGTGTCTGAGCAGTTCTTC	CASSRDRDVSEQFF
NA	TRBV4-2	TRBJ1-5	NA	TGTGCCAGCAGCCAAGATTTCAGGGGTCAGCCCCAGCATTTT	CASSQDFRGQPQHF